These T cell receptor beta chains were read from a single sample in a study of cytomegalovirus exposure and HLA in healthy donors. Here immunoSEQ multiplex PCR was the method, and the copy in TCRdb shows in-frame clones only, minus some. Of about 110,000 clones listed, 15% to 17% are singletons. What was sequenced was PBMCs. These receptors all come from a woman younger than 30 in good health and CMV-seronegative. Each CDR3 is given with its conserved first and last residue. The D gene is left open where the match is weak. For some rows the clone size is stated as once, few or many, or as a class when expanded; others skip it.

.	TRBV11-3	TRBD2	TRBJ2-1	TGTGCCAGCAGCATTAGCGGGGGGGCTGTTGAGCAGTTCTTC	CASSISGGAVEQFF
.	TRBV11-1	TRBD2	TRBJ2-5	TGTGCCAGCAGCCCGGGACTAGCGGGGGCTGGAGGGACCCAGTACTTC	CASSPGLAGAGGTQYF
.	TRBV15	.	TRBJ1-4	TGTGCCACCAGCGGCAGGGGAGTTGCAACTAATGAAAAACTGTTTTTT	CATSGRGVATNEKLFF
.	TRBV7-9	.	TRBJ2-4	TGTGCCAGCAGCCACCCCGGGGACATTCAGTACTTC	CASSHPGDIQYF
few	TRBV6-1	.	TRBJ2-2	TGTGCCAGCAGCGACACGAACACCGGGGAGCTGTTTTTT	CASSDTNTGELFF
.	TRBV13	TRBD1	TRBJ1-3	TGTGCCAGCAGCTTAAGGGACAGTGGATCCTTCTCTGGAAACACCATATATTTT	CASSLRDSGSFSGNTIYF
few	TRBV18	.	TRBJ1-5	TGTGCCAGCTCACCGCATATGGGAGGGGATCAGCCCCAGCATTTT	CASSPHMGGDQPQHF
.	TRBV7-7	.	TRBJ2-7	TGTGCTAGCAGCCCCCTCAGGGAGGGGGCCTACGAGCAGTACTTC	CASSPLREGAYEQYF
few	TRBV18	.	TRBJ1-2	TGTGCCAGCTCACCACTTAGGGCAGGGGCCTATACTAACTATGGCTACACCTTC	CASSPLRAGAYTNYGYTF
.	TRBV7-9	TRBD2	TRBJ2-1	TGTGCCAGCAGCTTAATGCGGGAGAGGGAGCAGTTCTTC	CASSLMREREQFF
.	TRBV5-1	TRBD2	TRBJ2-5	TGCGCCAGCAGCGTGGGACTAGCGGGGCCCTCCCAAGAGACCCAGTACTTC	CASSVGLAGPSQETQYF
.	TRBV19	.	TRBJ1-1	TGTGCCGCCAGTGGAACGGGCACTGAAGCTTTCTTT	CAASGTGTEAFF
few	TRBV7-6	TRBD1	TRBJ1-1	TGTGCCAGCAGCTTAAGGACAGGTGAGAACACTGAAGCTTTCTTT	CASSLRTGENTEAFF
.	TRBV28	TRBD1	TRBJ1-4	TGTGCCAGCAGTCCGTGGGGACAGGGAGAAGAAACTAATGAAAAACTGTTTTTT	CASSPWGQGEETNEKLFF
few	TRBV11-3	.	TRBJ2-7	TGTGCCAGCAGCTCGGGGGGCAACTACGAGCAGTACTTC	CASSSGGNYEQYF
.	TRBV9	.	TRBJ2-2	TGTGCCAGCAGCGTAGATCGCGGAGCGAACACCGGGGAGCTGTTTTTT	CASSVDRGANTGELFF
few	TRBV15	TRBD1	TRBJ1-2	TGTGCCACCAGCAGCCCCCCCGGACAGGGGGTTCTGTCGGCTGGCTACACCTTC	CATSSPPGQGVLSAGYTF
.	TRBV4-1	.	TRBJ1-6	TGCGCCAGCAGCCAAGACAGGGGTAATTCACCCCTCCACTTT	CASSQDRGNSPLHF
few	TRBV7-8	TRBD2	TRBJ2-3	TGTGCCAGCAGCTCGACTAGCGTCAGCACAGATACGCAGTATTTT	CASSSTSVSTDTQYF
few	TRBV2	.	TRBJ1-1	TGTGCCAGCAGTAAACAGGCCAATGAAGCTTTCTTT	CASSKQANEAFF
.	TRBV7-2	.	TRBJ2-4	TGTGCCAGCAGCCCGTGGCTAGCGAACATTCAGTACTTC	CASSPWLANIQYF
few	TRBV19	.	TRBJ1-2	TGTGCCAGTAGTATCGGGGGGAATACGGCGGGCGGCTACACCTTC	CASSIGGNTAGGYTF
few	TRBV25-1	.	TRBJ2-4	TGTGCCAGCAGTAAATCTGGGGGGTCTAACATTCAGTACTTC	CASSKSGGSNIQYF
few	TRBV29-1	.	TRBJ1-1	TGCAGCGATAATTATTTTCGGAGCACTGAAGCTTTCTTT	CSDNYFRSTEAFF
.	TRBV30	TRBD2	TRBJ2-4	TGTGCCTGGAGTGGACTAGCGGGAGCCAAAAACATTCAGTACTTC	CAWSGLAGAKNIQYF
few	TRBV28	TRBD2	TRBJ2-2	TGTGCCAGCACCGGGGGGGCGGAGAACACCGGGGAGCTGTTTTTT	CASTGGAENTGELFF
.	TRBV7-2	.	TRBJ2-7	TGTGCCAGCAGCTCGTACTCCTACGAGCAGTACTTC	CASSSYSYEQYF
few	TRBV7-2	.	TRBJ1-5	TGTGCCAGCAGCTTCAGGGGTGGTGGTAATCAGCCCCAGCATTTT	CASSFRGGGNQPQHF
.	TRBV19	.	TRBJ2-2	TGTGCCACCCAGGAGGGGTACACCGGGGAGCTGTTTTTT	CATQEGYTGELFF